This paragraph reports one T cell receptor (beta chain). The sample comes from a study of T cell changes during pregnancy in multiple sclerosis. Assay used: immunoSEQ multiplex PCR; TCRdb lists only in-frame clones, some missing. The table lists some 70,000 clones, over 85% of them singletons, with roughly 3.3% in the top ten. The CDR3 spans 16 residues. Unmatched junction bases numbered 6, after V lost 0 bases and J lost 6 bases. CDR1 and CDR2 (germline): MNHEY, SVGAGI. V and J are TRBV6-5 and TRBJ2-1; 9 positions agree with TRBD1. The sequence came from a female donor in good health, enrolled as a control in a pregnancy study. The starting material was peripheral blood, obtained after pregnancy. The CDR3 reads CASSYSPGTGSNEQFF. The CDR3 DNA reads as TGTGCCAGCAGTTACTCGCCCGGGACAGGGAGCAATGAGCAGTTCTTC.